This is a list of T cell receptor beta chains from one sample in a study of blood T cell repertoires in COVID-19. Method: immunoSEQ multiplex PCR; TCRdb's copy keeps in-frame clones and lacks some. The data hold 37,000 or so clones, with around four fifths observed a single time. The sequenced material came from peripheral blood. These receptors all stem from a human donor in a cohort sampled during active COVID-19. The CDR3 runs from the conserved cysteine through the conserved F or W. Each record gives: V gene, CDR3 protein.

v_gene: TRBV9
CDR3aa: CASRGGDREANYGYTF

v_gene: TRBV6-5
CDR3aa: CASSYQDRGEEQYF

v_gene: TRBV20-1
CDR3aa: CSSRDTGELFF

v_gene: TRBV18
CDR3aa: CASSPIPGDGYTF

v_gene: TRBV28
CDR3aa: CASSSGGTYEQYF

v_gene: TRBV18
CDR3aa: CASSLGQIDTQYF

v_gene: TRBV10-3
CDR3aa: CAVRLPPAAFF

v_gene: TRBV29-1
CDR3aa: CSVEERTGDGYTF

v_gene: TRBV12-3/TRBV12-4
CDR3aa: CASSLGAYGYTF

v_gene: TRBV4-2
CDR3aa: CASSQESSRTGAFQPQHF

v_gene: TRBV6-6
CDR3aa: CASSYLDSLYEQYF

v_gene: TRBV3-1/TRBV3-2
CDR3aa: CASSPTSGARSYNEQFF

v_gene: TRBV7-3
CDR3aa: CASSFNGQFTDTQYF

v_gene: TRBV25-1
CDR3aa: CASSRPGSSYEQYF

v_gene: TRBV2
CDR3aa: CASNGVSTDTQYF

v_gene: TRBV20-1
CDR3aa: CSAQRPGEQFF

v_gene: TRBV7-3
CDR3aa: CASSDDRGSNEQFF

v_gene: TRBV20-1
CDR3aa: CHYSGNTEAFF

v_gene: TRBV30
CDR3aa: CAWVQKSSTDTQYF